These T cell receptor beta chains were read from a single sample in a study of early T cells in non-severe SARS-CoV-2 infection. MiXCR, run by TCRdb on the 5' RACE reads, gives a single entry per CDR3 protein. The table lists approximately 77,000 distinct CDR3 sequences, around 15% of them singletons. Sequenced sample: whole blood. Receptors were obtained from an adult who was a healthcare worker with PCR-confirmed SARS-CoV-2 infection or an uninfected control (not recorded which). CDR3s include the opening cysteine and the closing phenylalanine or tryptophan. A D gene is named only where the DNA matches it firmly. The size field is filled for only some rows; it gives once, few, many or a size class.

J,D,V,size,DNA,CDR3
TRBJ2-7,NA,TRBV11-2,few,TGTGCCAGCAGCGGTTCTGGGACTTTCTACGAGCAGTACTTC,CASSGSGTFYEQYF
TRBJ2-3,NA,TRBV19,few,TGTGCCAGTAGTATCCAGGGCACAGATACGCAGTATTTT,CASSIQGTDTQYF
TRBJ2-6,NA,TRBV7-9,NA,TGTGCCAGCAGCTATCTTTCTGGGGCCAACGTCCTGACTTTC,CASSYLSGANVLTF
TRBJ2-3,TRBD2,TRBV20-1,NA,TGCAGTGCTAGAGATCCGGGACTAGCGGGGCCCAGCACAGATACGCAGTATTTT,CSARDPGLAGPSTDTQYF
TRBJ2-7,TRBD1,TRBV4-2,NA,TGTGCCAGCAGCCAAGGACAGGGGGCCCTATGGCAGTACTTC,CASSQGQGALWQYF
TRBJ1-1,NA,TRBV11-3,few,TGTGCCAGCAGCTGGCGGGCTGAAGCTTTCTTT,CASSWRAEAFF
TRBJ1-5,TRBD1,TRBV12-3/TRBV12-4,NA,TGTGCCAGCAGCCGACAGGGGGATAGCAATCAGCCCCAGCATTTT,CASSRQGDSNQPQHF
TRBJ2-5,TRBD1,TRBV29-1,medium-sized,TGCAGCGTTCGACCAGGGGGAGAGACCCAGTACTTC,CSVRPGGETQYF
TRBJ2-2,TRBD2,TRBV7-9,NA,TGTGCCAGCAGCTTAGTCGGACTAGCGGGACCTAACACCGGGGAGCTGTTTTTT,CASSLVGLAGPNTGELFF
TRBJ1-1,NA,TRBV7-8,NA,TGTGCCAGCAGTTCTCTTACAGGGATCACTGAAGCTTTCTTT,CASSSLTGITEAFF
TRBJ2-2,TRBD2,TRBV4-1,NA,TGCACCAGCGGGGTAGTCCCCGGGGAGCTGTTTTTT,CTSGVVPGELFF
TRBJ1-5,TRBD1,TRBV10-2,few,TGCGCCAGCAGATCCGACAGGGGGGGTATACATCAGCCCCAGCATTTT,CASRSDRGGIHQPQHF
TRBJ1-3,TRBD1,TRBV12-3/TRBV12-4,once,TGTGCCAGCAGCCCCCGACAGGGACGTTACTCTGGAAACACCATATATTTT,CASSPRQGRYSGNTIYF
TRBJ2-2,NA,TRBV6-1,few,TGTGCCAGCAGTGTTAACCACCTAACCGGGGAGCTGTTTTTT,CASSVNHLTGELFF
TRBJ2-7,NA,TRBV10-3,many,TGTGCCATCATGGGGCAGGACCTTCCCTACGAGCAGTACTTC,CAIMGQDLPYEQYF
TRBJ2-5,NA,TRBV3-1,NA,TGTGCCAGCAGCCTGACCCCAGGCCTTGGAGGGGCCCAGTACTTC,CASSLTPGLGGAQYF
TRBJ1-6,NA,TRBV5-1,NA,TGCGCCAGCAGCTTGGTTGGGGATAATTCACCCCTCCACTTT,CASSLVGDNSPLHF
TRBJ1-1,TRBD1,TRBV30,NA,TGTGCCTGGAAGATGTCAGGGGGGTACACTGAAGCTTTCTTT,CAWKMSGGYTEAFF
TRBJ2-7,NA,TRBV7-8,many,TGTGCCAGCAGCTTAGAAGGTGAGGCAGGACCCCCTCCCTACGAGCAGTACTTC,CASSLEGEAGPPPYEQYF
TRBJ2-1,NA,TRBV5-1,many,TGCGCCAGCAGCCGGCTGTACAATGAGCAGTTCTTC,CASSRLYNEQFF
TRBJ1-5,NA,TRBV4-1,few,TGCGCCAGCAGCCAAGATCATGGGGGGCAGCCCCAGCATTTT,CASSQDHGGQPQHF
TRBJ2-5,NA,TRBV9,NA,TGTGCCAGCAGCGTAGAGAGCGACCAAGAGACCCAGTACTTC,CASSVESDQETQYF
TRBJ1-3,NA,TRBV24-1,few,TGTGCCACCAGTGTCGTACAGGGCGATTACACCATATATTTT,CATSVVQGDYTIYF
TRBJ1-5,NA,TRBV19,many,TGTGCCAGTAGTATGGGGTACCGGGGGCAACAGCCCCAGCATTTT,CASSMGYRGQQPQHF
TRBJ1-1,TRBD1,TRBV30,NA,TGTGCCTGGAGTCAGACAGGGGGAACTGAAGCTTTCTTT,CAWSQTGGTEAFF
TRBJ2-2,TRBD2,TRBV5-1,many,TGCGCCAGCAGCTATGGGACTAGCGCGAACACCGGGGAGCTGTTTTTT,CASSYGTSANTGELFF
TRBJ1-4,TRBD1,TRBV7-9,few,TGTGCCAGCAGCTCCCCGGACAGGGGGCGATATGAAAAACTGTTTTTT,CASSSPDRGRYEKLFF
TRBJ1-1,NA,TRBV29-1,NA,TGCAGCGTTCGAGAGGGGACGGCGAACACTGAAGCTTTCTTT,CSVREGTANTEAFF
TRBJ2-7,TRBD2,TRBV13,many,TGTGCCAGCAGCTCGACTAGCGGGAGGAACCCCTACGAGCAGTACTTC,CASSSTSGRNPYEQYF
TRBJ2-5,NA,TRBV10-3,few,TGTGCCATCAGTCAGGAAAACGGAGAGACCCAGTACTTC,CAISQENGETQYF